A selection of T cell receptor beta chains follows, all from one sample in a study of blood T cell repertoires in COVID-19. The method was immunoSEQ multiplex PCR; TCRdb's version includes in-frame clones alone and lacks a portion of them. The repertoire consists of about 180,000 clones, with approximately 88% occurring once and the leading ten covering more than 3.5%. Sequences were obtained from peripheral blood. Receptor source: a woman aged 30 to 39 with acute or convalescent COVID-19. Each CDR3 is given with its conserved first and last residue. Each record gives: CDR3 length, V gene, CDR3 protein.

15,TRBV18,CASSPGQGQWSEQFF
12,TRBV19,CASSQSGYGYTF
14,TRBV6-5,CASSTPGGETEAFF
15,TRBV5-5,CASSKPGVTSDTQYF
14,TRBV5-4,CASSLSGAQTEQYF
13,TRBV3-1/TRBV3-2,CASSRTGDEKLFF
14,TRBV5-6,CASSWGTSGIRPFF
16,TRBV7-9,CASSLIDVGKMDGYTF
15,TRBV7-8,CASSLALSRSYEQYF
11,TRBV6-5,CASRAKETQYF
13,TRBV2,CASSVWQQETQYF
12,TRBV7-8,CASSHILEKLFF
19,TRBV28,CATKPSAGTGSSMNTEAFF
14,TRBV18,CASSSTGMDNEQFF
11,TRBV2,CASMIVSQAFF
15,TRBV27,CASSLTGVGSIEQYF
16,TRBV24-1,CATYRPIPGGEETQYF
14,TRBV7-2,CASSPQGGNQPQHF
15,TRBV28,CASSLGTDPDYGYTF
13,TRBV2,CASSQSSNSPLHF
14,TRBV29-1,CSVADGSQNYGYTF
13,TRBV6-1,CASSEVGAYEQYF
13,TRBV19,CASTGTGDYEQYF
13,TRBV28,CATWDSGNQPQHF
13,TRBV2,CASEFGVLAGYTF
13,TRBV15,CATSRGTDYGYTF
14,TRBV2,CASSSDRVISPLHF
13,TRBV28,CASTRVLNTEAFF
13,TRBV6-2/TRBV6-3,CASSYLGRRQQFF
12,TRBV2,CASSGTEYEQYF
16,TRBV23-1,CASSLSGPSLEGGYTF
16,TRBV9,CASSVGIWGAGEKLFF
16,TRBV21-1,CATVSPLPGKEETQYF
12,TRBV28,CASSRGVYEQYF
12,TRBV28,CASSPGYNEQFF
14,TRBV6-5,CASSKREAADTQYF
14,TRBV9,CASSPGGDNGRHTF
13,TRBV19,CASTKPNTDTQYF
11,TRBV21-1,CASSKGPGGYF
16,TRBV5-1,CASSLEPTGGTGELFF
13,TRBV28,CASSLTSFPRQYF
10,TRBV6-5,CAIGTGGYTF
14,TRBV2,CASSDRTGGNTIYF
14,TRBV3-1/TRBV3-2,CASSQPGAGNTIYF
15,TRBV13,CASSLGHRQDEKLFF
13,TRBV7-2,CASSPDTSYGYTF